This is a list of T cell receptor beta chains from one sample in a study of blood T cells in healthy people across ages. TCRdb re-called the 5' RACE reads through MiXCR, storing one row per CDR3 protein. The repertoire consists of about 640,000 distinct CDR3 sequences, with 58% occurring once and the leading ten covering over 35%. Sequenced material: blood. The origin of the receptors is a man in his fifties or sixties in good health. The CDR3 runs from the conserved cysteine through the conserved F or W. Fields, in order: clone size, J gene, D gene, V gene, CDR3 DNA, CDR3 protein. The D gene is left open where the match is weak. For some rows the clone size is stated as once, few or many, or as a class when expanded; others skip it.

clone_size: NA
j_call: TRBJ1-1
d_call: NA
v_call: TRBV28
cdr3_nt: TGTGCCAGCAGTCCCCCTGGAGGGCAGAACACTGAAGCTTTCTTT
cdr3_aa: CASSPPGGQNTEAFF

clone_size: few
j_call: TRBJ2-1
d_call: TRBD2
v_call: TRBV7-9
cdr3_nt: TGTGCCAGCAGCTCAAGCGGGGGTTCGCGGGAGCAGTTCTTC
cdr3_aa: CASSSSGGSREQFF

clone_size: NA
j_call: TRBJ2-5
d_call: NA
v_call: TRBV5-1
cdr3_nt: TGCGCCAGCAGCTCGGAGGGGTTGGACCGCCGACAGTACTTC
cdr3_aa: CASSSEGLDRRQYF

clone_size: few
j_call: TRBJ2-7
d_call: NA
v_call: TRBV12-3/TRBV12-4
cdr3_nt: TGTGCCAGCAGTTTGTACCGGGACATGACCTACGAGCAGTACTTC
cdr3_aa: CASSLYRDMTYEQYF

clone_size: NA
j_call: TRBJ2-6
d_call: NA
v_call: TRBV20-1
cdr3_nt: TGCAGTGCTAGAGATGGGGGGCCTGGGGCCAACGTCCTGACTTTC
cdr3_aa: CSARDGGPGANVLTF

clone_size: NA
j_call: TRBJ2-7
d_call: NA
v_call: TRBV18
cdr3_nt: TGTGCCAGCTCACCAGAGGCAGGCACCTACGAGCAGTACTTC
cdr3_aa: CASSPEAGTYEQYF

clone_size: NA
j_call: TRBJ2-5
d_call: TRBD2
v_call: TRBV9
cdr3_nt: TGTGCCAGCAGCGTAGCCCAGGGACTAGCGGGGGATGAGACCCAGTACTTC
cdr3_aa: CASSVAQGLAGDETQYF

clone_size: few
j_call: TRBJ1-6
d_call: NA
v_call: TRBV4-2
cdr3_nt: TGTGCCAGCAGCCAAGATTGGGACACAGGGTCACCCCTCCACTTT
cdr3_aa: CASSQDWDTGSPLHF

clone_size: NA
j_call: TRBJ1-2
d_call: TRBD1
v_call: TRBV5-1
cdr3_nt: TGCGCCAGCAGCGACGGGAGGGACAGCCTCTATGGCTACACCTTC
cdr3_aa: CASSDGRDSLYGYTF

clone_size: NA
j_call: TRBJ2-5
d_call: NA
v_call: TRBV10-3
cdr3_nt: TGTGCCATCAGTGATCCTCCCACACTAGAGACCCAGTACTTC
cdr3_aa: CAISDPPTLETQYF

clone_size: NA
j_call: TRBJ2-1
d_call: TRBD2
v_call: TRBV27
cdr3_nt: TGTGCCAGCAAAAGGCTAGCGGGGGATGAGCAGTTCTTC
cdr3_aa: CASKRLAGDEQFF

clone_size: NA
j_call: TRBJ2-5
d_call: TRBD2
v_call: TRBV5-5
cdr3_nt: TGTGCCAGCAGCTTCCTCGGGCGGGGGGTTTACTTC
cdr3_aa: CASSFLGRGVYF

clone_size: NA
j_call: TRBJ2-3
d_call: NA
v_call: TRBV20-1
cdr3_nt: TGCAGTGCTAGGAAAGCAGGCACCCTCACAGATACGCAGTATTTT
cdr3_aa: CSARKAGTLTDTQYF

clone_size: NA
j_call: TRBJ2-1
d_call: TRBD1
v_call: TRBV20-1
cdr3_nt: TGCAGTGTCTCACAGGGGAATGAGCAGTTCTTC
cdr3_aa: CSVSQGNEQFF

clone_size: NA
j_call: TRBJ1-5
d_call: NA
v_call: TRBV20-1
cdr3_nt: TGCAGTGCTCGCGGACAGTTCGGCAGCGATCAGCCCCAGCATTTT
cdr3_aa: CSARGQFGSDQPQHF

clone_size: NA
j_call: TRBJ2-7
d_call: TRBD2
v_call: TRBV6-5
cdr3_nt: TGTGCCAGCAGTTGGGCGACCGGACTAGCCTACGAGCAGTACTTC
cdr3_aa: CASSWATGLAYEQYF

clone_size: once
j_call: TRBJ1-6
d_call: NA
v_call: TRBV6-5
cdr3_nt: TGTGCCAGCAGTTCGGGGGGCTATAATTCACCCCTCCACTTT
cdr3_aa: CASSSGGYNSPLHF

clone_size: few
j_call: TRBJ2-1
d_call: NA
v_call: TRBV20-1
cdr3_nt: TGCAGTGCTTGCACGGCGACTCCCTGCAATGAGCAGTTCTTC
cdr3_aa: CSACTATPCNEQFF

clone_size: NA
j_call: TRBJ1-2
d_call: NA
v_call: TRBV5-1
cdr3_nt: TGCGCCAGCAGCTTCCCCGGGAGGACTTATGGCTACACCTTC
cdr3_aa: CASSFPGRTYGYTF

clone_size: NA
j_call: TRBJ2-7
d_call: TRBD2
v_call: TRBV28
cdr3_nt: TGTGCCAGCAGTCCTCCCGGACTAGCGTACGAGCAGTACTTC
cdr3_aa: CASSPPGLAYEQYF

clone_size: NA
j_call: TRBJ1-2
d_call: NA
v_call: TRBV6-1
cdr3_nt: TGTGCCAGCAGACTTCATACCCTCTCCGGGGGGATACCGCATGGCTACACCTTC
cdr3_aa: CASRLHTLSGGIPHGYTF

clone_size: NA
j_call: TRBJ2-7
d_call: NA
v_call: TRBV6-2/TRBV6-3
cdr3_nt: TGTGCCAGCAGTTCCCCACCCATTGGGGGCAGTTCTAGGGAGCAGTACTTC
cdr3_aa: CASSSPPIGGSSREQYF

clone_size: few
j_call: TRBJ2-3
d_call: NA
v_call: TRBV4-2
cdr3_nt: TGTGCCAGCAGCCCGAACCAGGATACGCAGTATTTT
cdr3_aa: CASSPNQDTQYF

clone_size: NA
j_call: TRBJ1-2
d_call: TRBD1
v_call: TRBV10-3
cdr3_nt: TGTGCCATCAGTGGATCGACAGGGGGCGCTTCCAACTATGGCTACACCTTC
cdr3_aa: CAISGSTGGASNYGYTF

clone_size: NA
j_call: TRBJ2-5
d_call: TRBD1
v_call: TRBV11-2
cdr3_nt: TGTGCCAGCAGCTTAGGATCCGGGACAGAATTAGAGACCCAGTACTTC
cdr3_aa: CASSLGSGTELETQYF

clone_size: NA
j_call: TRBJ2-3
d_call: TRBD2
v_call: TRBV29-1
cdr3_nt: TGCAGCGCCTTAGGGGGACTAGTAATCCTAGCGCAGTATTTT
cdr3_aa: CSALGGLVILAQYF

clone_size: NA
j_call: TRBJ2-1
d_call: NA
v_call: TRBV5-1
cdr3_nt: TGCGCCAGCAGCTTGGACGGACCTATACGGAGCAATGAGCAGTTCTTC
cdr3_aa: CASSLDGPIRSNEQFF

clone_size: NA
j_call: TRBJ1-1
d_call: NA
v_call: TRBV9
cdr3_nt: TGTGCCAGCAGCGTAGTATGGGGCAACACTGAAGCTTTCTTT
cdr3_aa: CASSVVWGNTEAFF

clone_size: NA
j_call: TRBJ2-1
d_call: TRBD2
v_call: TRBV3-1
cdr3_nt: TGTGCCAGCAGCCCTGAAACTAGCGGGGGGCCTGAGCAGTTCTTC
cdr3_aa: CASSPETSGGPEQFF

clone_size: NA
j_call: TRBJ2-7
d_call: NA
v_call: TRBV10-1
cdr3_nt: TGCGCCAGCAGTGAGTCTGACAGACCTCGGGAGCAGTACTTC
cdr3_aa: CASSESDRPREQYF

clone_size: NA
j_call: TRBJ2-7
d_call: NA
v_call: TRBV12-5
cdr3_nt: TGTGCTAGTGGTTTGGTCTCCGGGGGCCCCTACGAGCAGTACTTC
cdr3_aa: CASGLVSGGPYEQYF

clone_size: NA
j_call: TRBJ2-5
d_call: TRBD1
v_call: TRBV25-1
cdr3_nt: TGTGCCAGCAGTGAGTGGGGACAGGGCAGACAAGAGACCCAGTACTTC
cdr3_aa: CASSEWGQGRQETQYF

clone_size: few
j_call: TRBJ1-5
d_call: NA
v_call: TRBV4-1
cdr3_nt: TGCGCCAGCAGCCAACAGACAGACCATCAGCCCCAGCATTTT
cdr3_aa: CASSQQTDHQPQHF

clone_size: few
j_call: TRBJ2-1
d_call: TRBD1
v_call: TRBV11-2
cdr3_nt: TGTGCCAGCAGCTTAGACACAGGGGGCTTCAATGAGCAGTTCTTC
cdr3_aa: CASSLDTGGFNEQFF

clone_size: NA
j_call: TRBJ1-4
d_call: NA
v_call: TRBV29-1
cdr3_nt: TGCAGCGTTGCGGACAGTTGGGAAAAACTGTTTTTT
cdr3_aa: CSVADSWEKLFF

clone_size: few
j_call: TRBJ1-4
d_call: NA
v_call: TRBV27
cdr3_nt: TGTGCCAGCGGCGGTGGAGGGTTGGCTAATGAAAAACTGTTTTTT
cdr3_aa: CASGGGGLANEKLFF

clone_size: once
j_call: TRBJ2-3
d_call: NA
v_call: TRBV6-6
cdr3_nt: TGTGCCAGCACCCCGGGAGCTTATTCCACAGATACGCAGTATTTT
cdr3_aa: CASTPGAYSTDTQYF

clone_size: NA
j_call: TRBJ1-2
d_call: TRBD1
v_call: TRBV4-2
cdr3_nt: TGTGCCAGCAGCCAAGCCAGCCAGGGGGTGGGCTATGGCTACACCTTC
cdr3_aa: CASSQASQGVGYGYTF

clone_size: NA
j_call: TRBJ2-1
d_call: NA
v_call: TRBV20-1
cdr3_nt: TGCAGTGCTCCACGTCGCGCTCCCTACAATGAGCAGTTCTTC
cdr3_aa: CSAPRRAPYNEQFF

clone_size: few
j_call: TRBJ2-6
d_call: NA
v_call: TRBV6-5
cdr3_nt: TGTGCCAGCAGTTCCAACCGCCCCAAGTGGGGCGACTCTGGGGCCAACGTCCTGACTTTC
cdr3_aa: CASSSNRPKWGDSGANVLTF

clone_size: once
j_call: TRBJ2-2
d_call: NA
v_call: TRBV3-1
cdr3_nt: TGTGCCAGCAGCCAAAGGAGAGCAGGGGAGGACACCGGGGAGCTGTTTTTT
cdr3_aa: CASSQRRAGEDTGELFF

clone_size: few
j_call: TRBJ2-7
d_call: NA
v_call: TRBV5-5
cdr3_nt: TGTGCCAGCACCCTCACAGGGATGAGGGCCTACGAGCAGTACTTC
cdr3_aa: CASTLTGMRAYEQYF

clone_size: NA
j_call: TRBJ2-1
d_call: NA
v_call: TRBV6-5
cdr3_nt: TGTGCCAGCAGTTACTCAGGGGATCTCTACAATGAGCAGTTCTTC
cdr3_aa: CASSYSGDLYNEQFF

clone_size: NA
j_call: TRBJ2-1
d_call: TRBD1
v_call: TRBV5-6
cdr3_nt: TGTGCCAGCAGCCCCGGATGGACAGGGGGCGGGAATGAGCAGTTCTTC
cdr3_aa: CASSPGWTGGGNEQFF

clone_size: NA
j_call: TRBJ2-1
d_call: NA
v_call: TRBV6-5
cdr3_nt: TGTGCCAGCAGCCCCGGGCCTAGCCTGGAGCAGTTCTTC
cdr3_aa: CASSPGPSLEQFF

clone_size: NA
j_call: TRBJ1-2
d_call: TRBD1
v_call: TRBV15
cdr3_nt: TGTGCCACCAGCCCGGGGGACAGGGTAGAACTCTATGGCTACACCTTC
cdr3_aa: CATSPGDRVELYGYTF

clone_size: NA
j_call: TRBJ2-5
d_call: NA
v_call: TRBV10-1
cdr3_nt: TGCGCCAGCAGTGAGTCGTTCAGGTTGGAGACCCAGTACTTC
cdr3_aa: CASSESFRLETQYF

clone_size: NA
j_call: TRBJ2-1
d_call: NA
v_call: TRBV3-1
cdr3_nt: TGTGCCAGCAGCCAAGCGAGAACGTCCTACAATGAGCAGTTCTTC
cdr3_aa: CASSQARTSYNEQFF

clone_size: NA
j_call: TRBJ2-5
d_call: NA
v_call: TRBV12-3/TRBV12-4
cdr3_nt: TGTGCCAGCAGTCCGGATTCGGGACGGCACAATGAGCAGTACTTC
cdr3_aa: CASSPDSGRHNEQYF

clone_size: many
j_call: TRBJ2-1
d_call: TRBD2
v_call: TRBV27
cdr3_nt: TGTGCCAGCAGTTCGACATTTGCAAGAGGGAGGGATCTCAAAAATGAGCAGTTCTTC
cdr3_aa: CASSSTFARGRDLKNEQFF

clone_size: NA
j_call: TRBJ2-1
d_call: NA
v_call: TRBV7-2
cdr3_nt: TGTGCCAGCAGCTTAGATACCGGGGTCTACAATGAGCAGTTCTTC
cdr3_aa: CASSLDTGVYNEQFF